The next 14 T cell receptor beta chains were all read from a single sample in a study of T-cell reconstitution after alpha-beta-depleted transplantation in children. TCRbeta library preparation incorporated unique molecular identifiers. TCRdb analysed the PCR reads with MiXCR anew, one entry per CDR3 protein. The sample has approximately 980,000 distinct CDR3 sequences, less than 30% seen once. The sequences come from PBMCs, mostly from graft donor cells, collected 360 days after TCRalphabeta/CD19-depleted stem cell transplant. The receptors here all came from a boy in the first two years of life who had a stem cell transplant for SCID, so the T cells may come from the graft donor.

The J gene is TRBJ2-3, the V gene TRBV12-3 or TRBV12-4, with TRBD1 matching over 7 bases. The V segment lost 4 bases and the J segment 8 bases; nucleotides outside the gene matches: 6. CDR3 length: 13 residues. DNA of the CDR3: TGTGCCAGCAGTTCCCCCCCAGGGGGTACGCAGTATTTT. Translation: CASSSPPGGTQYF.

V and J are TRBV5-1 and TRBJ2-3; 9 nucleotides agree with TRBD2. The V segment lost 0 bases and the J segment 6 bases; nucleotides outside the gene matches: 5. The CDR3 loop spans 15 amino acids. The germline V gene encodes CDR1 SGHRS and CDR2 YFSETQ. The CDR3 sequence: CASSLERGEWDTQYF. The CDR3 DNA follows: TGCGCCAGCAGCTTGGAGCGGGGGGAATGGGATACGCAGTATTTT.

The chain uses TRBV29-1 and TRBJ1-1; D call uncertain. Trimming pared 5 bases from V and 5 bases from J, leaving 15 bases between. Per the germline V gene, CDR1 is SQVTM and CDR2 is ANQGSEA. The CDR3 extends over 13 amino acids. CDR3 in amino acids: CSVSQDFGTEAFF. The CDR3 nucleotides are TGCAGCGTTTCCCAGGACTTCGGGACTGAAGCTTTCTTT.

The chain uses TRBV2 and TRBJ2-6; possibly TRBD2 for D (6 bases). With 8 bases removed from V and 0 bases from J, the gap between germline ends came to 17 bases. Germline loops: CDR1 SNHLY, CDR2 FYNNEI. The CDR3 has 17 residues. CDR3 protein: CASGRDSFPSGANVLTF. The CDR3 DNA reads TGTGCCAGCGGGCGGGACTCCTTCCCCTCTGGGGCCAACGTCCTGACTTTC.

This clonotype has only a few counts. The rearrangement uses TRBV4-1 and TRBJ1-5; 7 bases are shared with TRBD1. CDR3 length: 17 amino acids. Germline V gives CDR1 MGHRA, CDR2 YSYEKL. The trim removed 5 bases at V and 4 bases at J, leaving 14 bases unmatched. The CDR3 DNA reads as TGCGCCAGCAGCAAGGGGAGGGAGGGGGCTGGGAATCAGCCCCAGCATTTT. Translating gives CASSKGREGAGNQPQHF.

This clonotype was counted between two and nine times. This chain links TRBV4-3 with TRBJ2-1; 9 bases map to TRBD2. V lost 3 bases and J lost 0; bases outside the gene matches: 3. CDR3 size: 16 residues. The germline V gene has CDR1 LGHNA and CDR2 YSLEER. The CDR3 protein is CASSQVTSGSYNEQFF. The CDR3 region has the DNA TGCGCCAGCAGCCAGGTGACTAGCGGCTCCTACAATGAGCAGTTCTTC.

This clonotype occurred a few times. This sequence joins TRBV5-5 and TRBJ2-1; 7 bases agree with TRBD1. CDR3 length: 16 residues. From germline, CDR1 is SGHKS and CDR2 YYEKEE (reference sequence). J was trimmed by 0 bases and V by 1 base; bases with no gene match: 4. CDR3 in amino acids: CASSLTGTVSYNEQFF. The CDR3 DNA reads as TGTGCCAGCAGCTTGACGGGGACAGTCTCCTACAATGAGCAGTTCTTC.

This clonotype was picked up a small number of times. This chain uses TRBV6-5 with TRBJ2-7; TRBD2 matches at 7 bases. The CDR3 consists of 16 residues. Germline trimming cut 0 bases from V and 3 bases from J; bases unmatched to any gene: 8. Germline V gives CDR1 MNHEY, CDR2 SVGAGI. CDR3 sequence (DNA): TGTGCCAGCAGTTACTCGGATGGGAGGGAGGTCTACGAGCAGTACTTC. This translates into CASSYSDGREVYEQYF.

The V call is TRBV5-1, the J call TRBJ1-1; D remains unclear. The V end was cut by 2 bases, the J end by 3 bases, with 8 bases between. This CDR3 spans 13 amino acids. CDR1 SGHRS and CDR2 YFSETQ come from the germline V gene. The CDR3 sequence is CASSFQEYTEAFF. CDR3 in DNA: TGCGCCAGCAGCTTTCAGGAATACACTGAAGCTTTCTTT.

This clonotype was picked up a small number of times. The CDR3 loop is CATSVQNEGRAYNSPLHF. CDR3 in DNA: TGTGCCACCAGTGTCCAAAACGAGGGACGGGCCTATAATTCACCCCTCCACTTT. The chain links TRBV24-1 to TRBJ1-6; a possible D gene is TRBD1 (5 bases). The CDR3 runs to 18 residues. V lost 5 bases and J 2 bases, leaving 18 bases between the germline ends. Germline-derived CDR1 and CDR2 are KGHDR and SFDVKD.

The rearrangement links TRBV28 to TRBJ1-1; D unclear. V dropped 5 bases and J dropped 4 bases, with 14 bases sitting between them. CDR1 and CDR2 (germline): MDHEN, SYDVKM. The CDR3 runs 14 residues. The CDR3 region is CASSRPVVPTEAFF. The CDR3 DNA sequence: TGTGCCAGCAGTAGACCAGTCGTACCCACTGAAGCTTTCTTT.

This clonotype showed up many times. The chain joins TRBV4-2 to TRBJ2-5; D unresolved. Per germline, CDR1 LGHNA and CDR2 YNFKEQ. The length of the CDR3 is 13 residues. The germline V and J ends were trimmed by 1 base and 2 bases, with 5 bases remaining between them. CDR3 nucleotides: TGTGCCAGCAGCCAAGGCCGGCAAGAGACCCAGTACTTC. Translating it yields CASSQGRQETQYF.

This clonotype was counted once. The chain carries TRBV12-3 or TRBV12-4 and TRBJ2-1; D is unclear. The CDR3 consists of 15 residues. V lost 6 bases, J lost 6 bases, and 18 bases lay in between. Written as DNA, the CDR3 is TGTGCCAGCAGGCCCGCCCCTCAAGGGTTCAATGAGCAGTTCTTC. Amino acids: CASRPAPQGFNEQFF.

This clonotype showed up just a few times. The V gene is TRBV4-3, the J gene TRBJ2-1, with D hard to call. Germline CDR1 LGHNA, CDR2 YSLEER. The germline V and J ends were trimmed by 0 bases and 0 bases, with 9 bases remaining between them. The CDR3 contains 16 residues. Here the CDR3 DNA reads TGCGCCAGCAGCCAAGATGTTCTGAGCTCCTACAATGAGCAGTTCTTC. This codes for CASSQDVLSSYNEQFF.